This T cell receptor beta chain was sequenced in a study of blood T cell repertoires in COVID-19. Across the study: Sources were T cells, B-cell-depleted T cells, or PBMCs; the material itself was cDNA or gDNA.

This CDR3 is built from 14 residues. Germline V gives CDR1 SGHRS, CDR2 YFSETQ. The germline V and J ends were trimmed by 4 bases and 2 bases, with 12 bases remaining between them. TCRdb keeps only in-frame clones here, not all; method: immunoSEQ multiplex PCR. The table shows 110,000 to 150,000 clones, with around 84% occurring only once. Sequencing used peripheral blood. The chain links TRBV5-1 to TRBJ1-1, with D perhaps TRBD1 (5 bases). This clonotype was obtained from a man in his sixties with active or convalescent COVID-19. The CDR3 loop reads CASSRGQTNTEAFF. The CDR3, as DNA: TGCGCCAGCAGCCGAGGACAAACAAACACTGAAGCTTTCTTT.